The TCR beta chain described here comes from a study of tumor and adjacent non-tumor tissue in lung cancer. Three rounds of nested PCR, following a modified ARM-PCR protocol, produced the TCRbeta library. TCRdb called the multiplex PCR reads again in MiXCR, with one record for every CDR3 protein. The sample has some 93,000 distinct CDR3 sequences, approximately 65% seen once. Only a few counts were recorded for this clonotype. The antigen is undetermined. This sample's RNA came from whole unsorted tissue. Newly diagnosed lung cancer patients had thoracic surgery in China, August–November 2014, without prior chemotherapy. This CDR3 contains 15 residues. V gave up 4 bases and J gave up 7 bases; unmatched junction bases: 10. CDR1 is LNHNV and CDR2 is YYDKDF in the germline V gene (reference sequence). Study-level points and caveats: Compared with tumor, normal lung showed significantly lower TCR diversity.

The sequenced sample consisted of lung tumor tissue. V is TRBV15 and J is TRBJ1-5, with 7 bases lining up with TRBD1. This clonotype originated in a man in his sixties with non-small cell lung cancer. The CDR3 DNA reads as TGTGCCACCAGCAAAACCCCGACAGGGCCCCAGCCCCAGCATTTT. Translating gives CATSKTPTGPQPQHF.